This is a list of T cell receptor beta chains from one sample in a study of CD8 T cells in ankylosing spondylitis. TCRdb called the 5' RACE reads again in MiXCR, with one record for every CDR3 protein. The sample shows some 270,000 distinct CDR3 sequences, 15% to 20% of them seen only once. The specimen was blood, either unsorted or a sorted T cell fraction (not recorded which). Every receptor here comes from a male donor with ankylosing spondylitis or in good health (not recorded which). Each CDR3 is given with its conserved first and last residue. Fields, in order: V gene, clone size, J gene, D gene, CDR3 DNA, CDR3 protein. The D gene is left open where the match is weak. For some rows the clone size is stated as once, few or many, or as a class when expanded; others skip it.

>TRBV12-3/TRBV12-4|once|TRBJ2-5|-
TGTGCCAGCAGTTTACCGAGGCAAGAGACCCAGTACTTC
CASSLPRQETQYF
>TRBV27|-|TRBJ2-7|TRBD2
TGTGCCAGCAGCCCAAATAGCGGGAGAACCTACGAGCAGTACTTC
CASSPNSGRTYEQYF
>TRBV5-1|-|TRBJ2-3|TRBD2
TGCGCCAGCAGCTCCTGGACTAGCGGCTACACAGATACGCAGTATTTT
CASSSWTSGYTDTQYF
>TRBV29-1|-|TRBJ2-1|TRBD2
TGCAGCGTTGAATCGGCGGGAGCCGGCAATGAGCAGTTCTTC
CSVESAGAGNEQFF
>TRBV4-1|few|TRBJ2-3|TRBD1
TGCGCCAGCAGCCTGGACAGGGGTTCTGGCGGTACGCAGTATTTT
CASSLDRGSGGTQYF
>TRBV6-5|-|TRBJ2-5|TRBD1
TGTGCCAGCAGTTACTGGGACAGCTTCCAAGAGACCCAGTACTTC
CASSYWDSFQETQYF
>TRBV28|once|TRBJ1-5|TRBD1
TGTGCCAGCAGTTTATTCCGCCAGGGGGGACAGCCCCAGCATTTT
CASSLFRQGGQPQHF
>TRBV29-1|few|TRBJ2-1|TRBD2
TGCAGCGTTGAAGACCCGGCGGGAGTCCCCAATGAGCAGTTCTTC
CSVEDPAGVPNEQFF
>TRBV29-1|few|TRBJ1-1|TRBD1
TGCAGCGCCATGGACAGGGTGAACACTGAAGCTTTCTTT
CSAMDRVNTEAFF
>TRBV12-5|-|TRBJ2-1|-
TGTGCTAGTGCGGGTGGGGCGCAGTTCTTC
CASAGGAQFF
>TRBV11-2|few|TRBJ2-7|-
TGTGCCAGCAGCTCCGGGGTGGTTGGGGGAAGCGACGAGCAGTACTTC
CASSSGVVGGSDEQYF
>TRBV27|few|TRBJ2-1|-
TGTGCCAGCAGGGGGCTTGGTGAGCAGTTCTTC
CASRGLGEQFF
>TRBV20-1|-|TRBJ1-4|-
TGCAGTGCTAGACCCCAGGGGAATCGCGAAAAACTGTTTTTT
CSARPQGNREKLFF
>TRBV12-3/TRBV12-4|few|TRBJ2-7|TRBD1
TGTGCCAGCAGCCAATTTGGGACAGGACCGGGCGAGCAGTACTTC
CASSQFGTGPGEQYF
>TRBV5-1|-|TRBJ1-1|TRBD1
TGCGCCAGCAGCTTCAAAGGACAGGGCCGAACTGAAGCTTTCTTT
CASSFKGQGRTEAFF
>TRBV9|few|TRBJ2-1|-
TGTGCCAGCACGGAGGGGAGCTCCTACAATGAGCAGTTCTTC
CASTEGSSYNEQFF
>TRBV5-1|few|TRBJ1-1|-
TGCGCCAGCAGCTTCACGGGGCCAGGCGCTGAAGCTTTCTTT
CASSFTGPGAEAFF
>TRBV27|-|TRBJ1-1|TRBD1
TGTGCCAGCAGTCCCCTCCCTGGACAGGGGGCCACTGAAGCTTTCTTT
CASSPLPGQGATEAFF
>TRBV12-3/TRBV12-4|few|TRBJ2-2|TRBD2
TGTGCCAGCAGCCCACTGGGAGGGAGCACCGGGGAGCTGTTTTTT
CASSPLGGSTGELFF
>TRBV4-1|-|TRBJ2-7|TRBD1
TGCGCCAGCAGCCAAGATCCCGACAGGGAAGCCTACGAGCAGTACTTC
CASSQDPDREAYEQYF
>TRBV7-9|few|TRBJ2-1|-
TGTGCCAGCAGCCTAGTGGCGGAAAAGGGGGGTTACAATGAGCAGTTCTTC
CASSLVAEKGGYNEQFF
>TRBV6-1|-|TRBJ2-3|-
TGTGCCAGCAGCCCCGCCCAGGGAGCAGATACGCAGTATTTT
CASSPAQGADTQYF
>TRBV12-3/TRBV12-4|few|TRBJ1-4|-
TGTGCCAGCAGTCTCGGGACTGCCTCGGTTGAAAAACTGTTTTTT
CASSLGTASVEKLFF
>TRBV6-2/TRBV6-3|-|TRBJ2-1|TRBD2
TGTGCCAGCAGTTACCCCCCTGGAGCGGGAGTTATTGAGCAGTTCTTC
CASSYPPGAGVIEQFF
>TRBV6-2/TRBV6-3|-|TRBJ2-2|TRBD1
TGTGCCAGCAGCCGAGACAGGGCGAACACCGGGGAGCTGTTTTTT
CASSRDRANTGELFF
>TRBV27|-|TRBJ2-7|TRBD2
TGTGCCAGCAGACAGCGGGAGAGAAACGAGCAGTACTTC
CASRQRERNEQYF
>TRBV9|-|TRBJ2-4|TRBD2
TGTGCCAGCAGCCCCGGACTAGCGGGATATTTGGTCAAAAACATTCAGTACTTC
CASSPGLAGYLVKNIQYF
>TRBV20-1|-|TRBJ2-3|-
TGCAGTGCTAGAGATATGCTAGGAAGCACAGATACGCAGTATTTT
CSARDMLGSTDTQYF
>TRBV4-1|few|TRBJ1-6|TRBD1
TGCGCCAGCAGCCAAGCAGGGGGCGATTCACCCCTCCACTTT
CASSQAGGDSPLHF